One and the same sample provided the 5 T cell receptor beta chains below, sequenced in a study of technical replicates of blood from several donors. Only in-frame clones appear in the TCRdb table, and some are missing; sequencing was by immunoSEQ multiplex PCR. The sample comprises approximately 81,000 clones, around four fifths of which are singletons, and roughly 3.9% rests with the top ten. Sample: PBMCs. The receptors were sampled from a human donor in good health. Some clones in this sample may be carry-over from other donors' samples.

V gene TRBV5-5 combines with J gene TRBJ2-3; D not certain. V was clipped by 2 bases and J by 1 base, with 5 bases between them. The CDR3 is made up of 13 amino acids. From germline, CDR1 is SGHKS and CDR2 YYEKEE (reference sequence). This CDR3 reads CASSFPGTDTQYF. DNA for the CDR3: TGTGCCAGCAGCTTCCCGGGCACAGATACGCAGTATTTT. The full variable domain, completed using reference TRBV5-5 and TRBJ2-3, is DAGVTQSPTHLIKTRGQQVTLRCSPISGHKSVSWYQQVLGQGPQFIFQYYEKEERGRGNFPDRFSARQFPNYSSELNVNALLLGDSALYLCASSFPGTDTQYFGPGTRLTVL.

This chain links TRBV5-4 with TRBJ2-7; TRBD2 is a possible D gene (6 bases). Trimming stripped 5 bases from V and 6 bases from J, with 15 bases between. The CDR3 extends over 13 amino acids. Germline assignment: CDR1 SGHNT and CDR2 YYREEE (reference sequence). The CDR3 spells CASSAGRTPEQYF. The CDR3, as DNA: TGTGCCAGCAGTGCGGGGCGGACCCCCGAGCAGTACTTC.

The V and J genes are TRBV5-1 and TRBJ2-3, with D perhaps matching TRBD2 (7 bases). Trimming left V 4 bases short and J 4 bases short, with 16 bases between. Germline-derived CDR1 and CDR2 are SGHRS and YFSETQ. The CDR3 is made up of 15 amino acids. CDR3 amino acids: CASSVLAGAADTQYF. CDR3 in DNA: TGCGCCAGCAGCGTTCTGGCGGGGGCTGCAGATACGCAGTATTTT. The entire variable domain, with the rest obtained from reference TRBV5-1 and TRBJ2-3, is as follows: KAGVTQTPRYLIKTRGQQVTLSCSPISGHRSVSWYQQTPGQGLQFLFEYFSETQRNKGNFPGRFSGRQFSNSRSEMNVSTLELGDSALYLCASSVLAGAADTQYFGPGTRLTVL.

Worth noting for this clone: The sample holds other DNA sequences that translate to the same CDR3. In DNA form, the CDR3 reads TGTGCCAGCAGCGTAGGAACGGGAACCGGGGAGCTGTTTTTT. Its translation is CASSVGTGTGELFF. The rearrangement links TRBV9 to TRBJ2-2; a weak D match, TRBD2 (5 bases). CDR3 length: 14 amino acids. Trimming stripped 0 bases from V and 5 bases from J, with 8 bases between. Germline lookup yields CDR1 SGDLS and CDR2 YYNGEE.

This clone occurred a few times. The genes are TRBV19 and TRBJ2-1; D possibly corresponds to TRBD2 (5 bases). V lost 1 base and J lost 5, with 9 bases in between. The CDR3 runs to 14 residues. CDR1 is LNHDA and CDR2 is SQIVND in the germline V gene (reference sequence). DNA for the CDR3: TGTGCCAGTAGTATAGTCAGCGGACACAATGAGCAGTTCTTC. This codes for CASSIVSGHNEQFF.